The rows below give T cell receptor beta chains drawn from one sample of a study of cytomegalovirus exposure and HLA in healthy donors. The protocol was immunoSEQ multiplex PCR, while the TCRdb copy is restricted to in-frame clones and leaves out a portion. This listing includes over 100,000 clones. The sequenced sample consisted of PBMCs. These receptors were collected from a woman aged 40 to 50 in good health and CMV-seropositive. Both conserved end residues are part of each CDR3. Each record gives: V gene, D gene, J gene, CDR3 protein, CDR3 DNA. A D gene is named only where the DNA matches it firmly.

V: TRBV27; D: TRBD1; J: TRBJ1-4; CDR3: CASSLYYRGEKLFF; DNA: TGTGCCAGCAGTTTATATTACAGGGGTGAAAAACTGTTTTTT
V: TRBV9; D: -; J: TRBJ1-4; CDR3: CASSGGQTRQLFF; DNA: TGTGCCAGCAGCGGGGGGCAAACACGGCAACTGTTTTTT
V: TRBV4-3; D: -; J: TRBJ2-3; CDR3: CASSQEDSPGADTQYF; DNA: TGCGCCAGCAGCCAGGAAGACAGCCCGGGGGCAGATACGCAGTATTTT
V: TRBV4-1; D: TRBD1; J: TRBJ2-5; CDR3: CASSHPGDRAEETQYF; DNA: TGCGCCAGCAGCCACCCTGGGGACAGGGCCGAAGAGACCCAGTACTTC
V: TRBV30; D: -; J: TRBJ2-1; CDR3: CAWSRPPSRRGEQFF; DNA: TGTGCCTGGAGTCGACCCCCTAGCCGGCGAGGGGAGCAGTTCTTC
V: TRBV5-1; D: TRBD2; J: TRBJ2-1; CDR3: CASSLAVLAGGDEQFF; DNA: TGCGCCAGCAGCTTGGCCGTCCTAGCGGGAGGGGATGAGCAGTTCTTC
V: TRBV5-4; D: TRBD2; J: TRBJ2-1; CDR3: CASSFEQTSGRAHEQFF; DNA: TGTGCCAGCAGCTTTGAGCAGACTAGCGGGAGGGCCCATGAGCAGTTCTTC
V: TRBV7-9; D: -; J: TRBJ1-1; CDR3: CASSLGGANTEAFF; DNA: TGTGCCAGCAGCCTCGGAGGAGCAAACACTGAAGCTTTCTTT
V: TRBV11-2; D: TRBD2; J: TRBJ2-1; CDR3: CASSLVSGGTINEQFF; DNA: TGTGCCAGCAGCTTAGTCTCGGGAGGGACGATTAATGAGCAGTTCTTC
V: TRBV6-1; D: TRBD1; J: TRBJ2-7; CDR3: CASSAGTGGLSYEQYF; DNA: TGTGCCAGCAGTGCAGGGACAGGTGGGCTCTCCTACGAGCAGTACTTC
V: TRBV6-1; D: TRBD2; J: TRBJ2-5; CDR3: CASSEGQGLAGRETQYF; DNA: TGTGCCAGCAGTGAGGGGCAGGGGCTAGCGGGTCGAGAGACCCAGTACTTC
V: TRBV7-3; D: -; J: TRBJ1-3; CDR3: CASSLSPGGGNTIYF; DNA: TGTGCCAGCAGCTTATCCCCGGGGGGTGGAAACACCATATATTTT
V: TRBV10-3; D: TRBD2; J: TRBJ2-1; CDR3: CATNLGLAAPTREQFF; DNA: TGTGCCACCAATCTGGGACTAGCGGCCCCTACCCGTGAGCAGTTCTTC
V: TRBV18; D: -; J: TRBJ1-2; CDR3: CASSRDSSPYGYTF; DNA: TGTGCCAGCTCACGAGACAGTTCCCCCTATGGCTACACCTTC
V: TRBV27; D: -; J: TRBJ1-1; CDR3: CASSLGWYTEAFF; DNA: TGTGCCAGCAGTCTGGGCTGGTACACTGAAGCTTTCTTT
V: TRBV6-6; D: -; J: TRBJ1-4; CDR3: CASSYAGEEAGRLFF; DNA: TGTGCCAGCAGTTACGCCGGAGAGGAAGCCGGTAGACTGTTTTTT
V: TRBV5-6; D: -; J: TRBJ2-7; CDR3: CASSRLEGEQYF; DNA: TGTGCCAGCAGTAGACTAGAGGGCGAGCAGTACTTC
V: TRBV18; D: -; J: TRBJ2-5; CDR3: CASSPGQETQYF; DNA: TGTGCCAGCTCCCCGGGCCAAGAGACCCAGTACTTC
V: TRBV4-1; D: -; J: TRBJ2-7; CDR3: CASSQDHRTGFRGGTYEQYF; DNA: TGCGCCAGCAGCCAAGATCATCGTACAGGGTTCAGGGGTGGCACCTACGAGCAGTACTTC
V: TRBV7-9; D: TRBD1; J: TRBJ1-3; CDR3: CASSFVPGTGSGNTIYF; DNA: TGTGCCAGCAGCTTTGTCCCCGGGACAGGGTCAGGAAACACCATATATTTT
V: TRBV28; D: TRBD1; J: TRBJ2-3; CDR3: CASTTGAVGDTQYF; DNA: TGTGCCAGCACAACAGGGGCCGTAGGAGATACGCAGTATTTT
V: TRBV18; D: TRBD2; J: TRBJ2-1; CDR3: CASSTSGRNYNEQFF; DNA: TGTGCCAGCTCCACTAGCGGGAGGAACTACAATGAGCAGTTCTTC
V: TRBV7-9; D: -; J: TRBJ2-7; CDR3: CASSPTGYEQYF; DNA: TGTGCCAGCAGCCCGACAGGCTACGAGCAGTACTTC
V: TRBV5-1; D: TRBD2; J: TRBJ2-3; CDR3: CASSAGLAGGGTDTQYF; DNA: TGCGCCAGCAGCGCCGGACTAGCGGGAGGAGGCACAGATACGCAGTATTTT